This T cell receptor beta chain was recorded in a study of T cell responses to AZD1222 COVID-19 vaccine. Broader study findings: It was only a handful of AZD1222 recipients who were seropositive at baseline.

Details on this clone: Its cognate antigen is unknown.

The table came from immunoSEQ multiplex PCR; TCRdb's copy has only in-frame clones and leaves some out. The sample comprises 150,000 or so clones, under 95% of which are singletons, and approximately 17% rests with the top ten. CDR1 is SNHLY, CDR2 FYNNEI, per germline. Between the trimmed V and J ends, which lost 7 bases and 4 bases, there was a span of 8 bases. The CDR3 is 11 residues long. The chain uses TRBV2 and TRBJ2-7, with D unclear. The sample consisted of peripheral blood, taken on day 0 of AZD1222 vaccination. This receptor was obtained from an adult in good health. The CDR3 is CASILGYEQYF. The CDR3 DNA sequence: TGTGCCAGCATACTGGGGTACGAGCAGTACTTC.